The source of this T cell receptor (beta chain) is a study of regulatory T cells in long-lasting Graves disease. Indicated time point: newly diagnosed GD, antithyroid drugs for less than 3 months. Scientists built the TCR library using RNA that was extracted from PBMCs. CDR3 regions were amplified by Arm-PCR using iRepertoire HTBI primers to build TCR beta libraries. TCRdb re-derived calls from the multiplex PCR reads in MiXCR, one entry per CDR3 protein. The data contain hundreds of thousands of distinct CDR3 sequences, less than 20% of them singletons. The germline gives CDR1 MNHNS, CDR2 SASEGT. V lost 5 bases and J 4 bases, leaving 20 bases between the germline ends. The CDR3 spans 17 residues. The data also belong to a second study, concerning T cells in Graves' hyperthyroidism and ophthalmopathy. In that study: Exclusion of a patient resulted from uncontrolled infection, other autoimmune disease, pregnancy or lactation.

The specimen comprised peripheral blood mononuclear cells (PBMCs), sampled at new diagnosis, from a patient treated with antithyroid drugs. The rearrangement links TRBV6-1 to TRBJ2-2; TRBD1 is a possible D gene (6 bases). The source is a woman aged 30 to 39 with Graves disease. Written as DNA, the CDR3 is TGTGCCAGCAGTCAATCCCCCGCAGGGGTCGCCACCGGGGAGCTGTTTTTT. Residues: CASSQSPAGVATGELFF.